This T cell receptor (beta chain) appears in the sequencing data of a study of T-cell memory formation after mild COVID-19. Study results and limitations: Memory sampled before infection contained some responding clones, suggesting cross-reactive memory joined.

Regarding this clonotype: What it binds is not known.

Germline V CDR1 and CDR2: SNHLY, FYNNEI. CDR3 length: 15 residues. Trimming removed 7 bases at V and 1 base at J, with 16 bases between. TCRdb ran MiXCR on the 5' RACE reads and lists one entry per CDR3 protein. The sample has over 130,000 distinct CDR3 sequences, more than 13% seen once; the top ten hold about 30%. This chain uses TRBV2 with TRBJ2-5, with D perhaps matching TRBD2 (5 bases). The TCR was taken from an adult woman who had mild COVID-19 (a few samples of this study predate the infection). Cell type and time point are not known. The sample was PBMCs or a T cell subset sorted from them (not recorded which). The CDR3 coding sequence is TGTGCCAGCAAGAAAGGGTACGGACTCCAAGAGACCCAGTACTTC. It is translated as CASKKGYGLQETQYF.